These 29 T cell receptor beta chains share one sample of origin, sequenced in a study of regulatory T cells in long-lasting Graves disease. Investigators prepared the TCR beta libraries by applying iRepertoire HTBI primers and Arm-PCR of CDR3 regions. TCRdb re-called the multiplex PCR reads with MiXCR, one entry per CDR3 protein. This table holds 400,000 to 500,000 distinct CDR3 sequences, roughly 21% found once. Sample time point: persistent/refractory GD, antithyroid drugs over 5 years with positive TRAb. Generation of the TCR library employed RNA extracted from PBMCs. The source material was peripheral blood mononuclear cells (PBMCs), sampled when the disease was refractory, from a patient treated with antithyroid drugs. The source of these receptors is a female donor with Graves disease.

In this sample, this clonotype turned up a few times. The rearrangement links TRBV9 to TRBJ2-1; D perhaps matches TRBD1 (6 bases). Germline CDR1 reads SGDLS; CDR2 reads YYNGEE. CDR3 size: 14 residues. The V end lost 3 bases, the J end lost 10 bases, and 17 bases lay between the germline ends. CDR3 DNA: TGTGCCAGCAGCGCAGGGGATGGGGGCCTAGAGCAGTTCTTC. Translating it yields CASSAGDGGLEQFF.

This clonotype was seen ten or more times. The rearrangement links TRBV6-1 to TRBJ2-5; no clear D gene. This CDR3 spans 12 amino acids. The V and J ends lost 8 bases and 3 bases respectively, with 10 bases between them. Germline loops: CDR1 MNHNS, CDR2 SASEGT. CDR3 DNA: TGTGCCAGCGGCCTGGGTAAAGAGACCCAGTACTTC. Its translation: CASGLGKETQYF.

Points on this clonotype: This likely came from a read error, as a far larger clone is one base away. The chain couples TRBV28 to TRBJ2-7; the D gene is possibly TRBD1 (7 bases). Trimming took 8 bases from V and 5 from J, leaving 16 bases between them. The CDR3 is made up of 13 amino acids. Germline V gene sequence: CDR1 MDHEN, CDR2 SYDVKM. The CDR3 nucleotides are TGTGCCAGCGGAGGGGGCGGATTGGACGAGCAGTACTTC. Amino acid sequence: CASGGGGLDEQYF.

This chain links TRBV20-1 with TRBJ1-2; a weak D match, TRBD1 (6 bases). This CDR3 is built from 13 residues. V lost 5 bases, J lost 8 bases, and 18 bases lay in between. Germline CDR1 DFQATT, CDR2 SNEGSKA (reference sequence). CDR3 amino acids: CSAEGGAGVGYTF. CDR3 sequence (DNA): TGCAGTGCTGAGGGGGGGGCCGGCGTAGGCTACACCTTC.

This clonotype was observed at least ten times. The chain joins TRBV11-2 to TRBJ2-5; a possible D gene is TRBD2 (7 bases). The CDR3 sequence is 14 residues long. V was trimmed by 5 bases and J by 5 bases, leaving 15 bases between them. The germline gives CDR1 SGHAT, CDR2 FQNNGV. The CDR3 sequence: CASSPLGGQETQYF. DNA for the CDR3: TGTGCCAGCAGCCCCCTCGGGGGGCAGGAGACCCAGTACTTC.

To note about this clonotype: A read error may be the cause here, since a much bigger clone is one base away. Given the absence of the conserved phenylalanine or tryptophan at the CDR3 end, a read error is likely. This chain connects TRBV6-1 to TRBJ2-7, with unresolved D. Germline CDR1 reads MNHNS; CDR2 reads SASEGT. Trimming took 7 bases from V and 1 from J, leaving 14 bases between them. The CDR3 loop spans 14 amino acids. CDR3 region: CASTKRLLSYEQYL. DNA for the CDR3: TGTGCCAGCACCAAGAGGTTACTGTCCTACGAGCAGTACCTC.

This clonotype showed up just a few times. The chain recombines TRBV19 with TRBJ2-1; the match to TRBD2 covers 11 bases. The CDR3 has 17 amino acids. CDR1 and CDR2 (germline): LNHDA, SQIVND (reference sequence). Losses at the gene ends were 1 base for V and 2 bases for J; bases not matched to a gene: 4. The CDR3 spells CASSIGTSGRAYNEQFF. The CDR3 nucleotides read TGTGCCAGTAGTATAGGTACTAGCGGGAGAGCCTACAATGAGCAGTTCTTC.

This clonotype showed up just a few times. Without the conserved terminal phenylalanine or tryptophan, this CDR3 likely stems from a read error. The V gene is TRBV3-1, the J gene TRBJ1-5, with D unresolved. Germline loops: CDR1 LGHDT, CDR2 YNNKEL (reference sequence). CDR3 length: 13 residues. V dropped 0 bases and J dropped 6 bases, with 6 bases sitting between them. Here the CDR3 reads CASSQEGIQPQHL. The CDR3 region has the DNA TGTGCCAGCAGCCAAGAAGGGATTCAGCCCCAGCATCTT.

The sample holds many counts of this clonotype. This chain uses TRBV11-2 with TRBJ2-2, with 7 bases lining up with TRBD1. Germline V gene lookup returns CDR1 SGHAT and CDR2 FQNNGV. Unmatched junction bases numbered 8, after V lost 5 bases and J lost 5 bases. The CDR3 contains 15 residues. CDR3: CASSTRQGRTGELFF. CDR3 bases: TGTGCCAGCAGCACCCGACAGGGAAGGACCGGGGAGCTGTTTTTT. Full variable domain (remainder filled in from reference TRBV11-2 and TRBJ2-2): EAGVAQSPRYKIIEKRQSVAFWCNPISGHATLYWYQQILGQGPKLLIQFQNNGVVDDSQLPKDRFSAERLKGVDSTLKIQPAKLEDSAVYLCASSTRQGRTGELFFGEGSRLTVL.

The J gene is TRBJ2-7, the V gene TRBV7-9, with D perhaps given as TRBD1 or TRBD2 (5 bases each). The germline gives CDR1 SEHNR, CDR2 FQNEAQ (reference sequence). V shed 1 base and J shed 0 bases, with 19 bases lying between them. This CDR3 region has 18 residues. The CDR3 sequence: CASSLGGVGPESSYEQYF. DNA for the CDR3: TGTGCCAGCAGCTTAGGAGGGGTCGGCCCAGAAAGCTCCTACGAGCAGTACTTC.

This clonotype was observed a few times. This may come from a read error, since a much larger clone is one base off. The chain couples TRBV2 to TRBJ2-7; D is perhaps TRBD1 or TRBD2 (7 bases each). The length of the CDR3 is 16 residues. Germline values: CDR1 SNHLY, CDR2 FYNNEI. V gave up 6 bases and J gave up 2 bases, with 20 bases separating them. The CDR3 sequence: CASRHSGGGDTYEQYF. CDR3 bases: TGTGCCAGCAGACACTCAGGGGGAGGGGATACCTACGAGCAGTACTTC.

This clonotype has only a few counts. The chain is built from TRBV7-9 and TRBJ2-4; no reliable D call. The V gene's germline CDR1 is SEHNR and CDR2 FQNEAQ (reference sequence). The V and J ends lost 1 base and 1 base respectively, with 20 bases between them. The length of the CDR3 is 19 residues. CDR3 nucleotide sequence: TGTGCCAGCAGCTTAGGAGGAGATCGAGGCTCTAGGGCCAAAAACATTCAGTACTTC. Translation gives CASSLGGDRGSRAKNIQYF.

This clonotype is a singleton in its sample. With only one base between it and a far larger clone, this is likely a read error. CDR3 region: CASSLSGAIYGYTF. The CDR3 bases are TGTGCCAGCAGTTTATCCGGGGCAATCTATGGCTACACCTTC. The chain carries TRBV6-5 and TRBJ1-2, with D possibly TRBD1 on 5 matching bases. V lost 4 bases and J lost 4, with 13 bases in between. Germline-derived CDR1 and CDR2 are MNHEY and SVGAGI. The CDR3 is 14 residues long.

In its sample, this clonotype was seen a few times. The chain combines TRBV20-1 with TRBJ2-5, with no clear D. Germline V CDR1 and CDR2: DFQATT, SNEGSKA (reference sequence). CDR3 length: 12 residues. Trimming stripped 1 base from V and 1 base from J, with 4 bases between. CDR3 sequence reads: CSARAGQETQYF. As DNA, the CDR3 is TGCAGTGCTAGAGCCGGCCAAGAGACCCAGTACTTC.

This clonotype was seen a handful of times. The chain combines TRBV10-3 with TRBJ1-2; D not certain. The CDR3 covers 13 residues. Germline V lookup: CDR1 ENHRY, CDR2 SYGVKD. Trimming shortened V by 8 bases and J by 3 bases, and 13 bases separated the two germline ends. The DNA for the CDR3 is TGTGCCATCGGGGAGAGGACTGACTATGGCTACACCTTC. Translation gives CAIGERTDYGYTF.

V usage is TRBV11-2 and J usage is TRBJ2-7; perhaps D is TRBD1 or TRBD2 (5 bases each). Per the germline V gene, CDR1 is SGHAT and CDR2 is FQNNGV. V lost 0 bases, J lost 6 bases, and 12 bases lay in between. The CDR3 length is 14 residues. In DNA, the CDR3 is TGTGCCAGCAGCTTAGATCGGAGAGGGACCGAGCAGTACTTC. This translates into CASSLDRRGTEQYF.

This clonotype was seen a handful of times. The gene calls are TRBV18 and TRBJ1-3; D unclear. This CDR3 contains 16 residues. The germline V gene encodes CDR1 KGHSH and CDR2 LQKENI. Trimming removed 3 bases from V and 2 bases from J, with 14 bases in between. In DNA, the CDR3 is TGTGCCAGCTCACCGGGCAGCCCAACTCCTGGAAACACCATATATTTT. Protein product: CASSPGSPTPGNTIYF.

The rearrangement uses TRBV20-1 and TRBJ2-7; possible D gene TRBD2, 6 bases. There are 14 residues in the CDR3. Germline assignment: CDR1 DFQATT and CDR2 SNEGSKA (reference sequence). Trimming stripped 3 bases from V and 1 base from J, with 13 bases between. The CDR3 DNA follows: TGCAGTGCTAGTCCCCAGACTAGGTCCTACGAGCAGTACTTC. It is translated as CSASPQTRSYEQYF.

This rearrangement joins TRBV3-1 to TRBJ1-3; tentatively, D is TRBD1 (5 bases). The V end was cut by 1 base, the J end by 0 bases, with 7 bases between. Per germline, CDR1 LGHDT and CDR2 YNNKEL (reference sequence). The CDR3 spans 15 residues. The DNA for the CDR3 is TGTGCCAGCAGCCAAGGACAGCGCTCTGGAAACACCATATATTTT. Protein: CASSQGQRSGNTIYF.

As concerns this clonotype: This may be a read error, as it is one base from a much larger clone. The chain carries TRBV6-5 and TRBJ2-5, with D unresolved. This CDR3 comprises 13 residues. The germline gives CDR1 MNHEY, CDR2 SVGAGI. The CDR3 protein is CASSYLPREAQYF. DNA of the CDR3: TGTGCCAGCAGTTACCTCCCCAGAGAGGCCCAGTACTTC.

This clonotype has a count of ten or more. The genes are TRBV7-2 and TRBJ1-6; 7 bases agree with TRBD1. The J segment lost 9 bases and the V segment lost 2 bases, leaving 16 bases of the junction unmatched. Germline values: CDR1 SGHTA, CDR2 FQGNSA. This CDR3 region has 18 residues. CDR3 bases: TGTGCCAGCAGCTTACGACTCACGACAGGGCCGCTCGGTTCACCCCTCCACTTT. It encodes CASSLRLTTGPLGSPLHF.

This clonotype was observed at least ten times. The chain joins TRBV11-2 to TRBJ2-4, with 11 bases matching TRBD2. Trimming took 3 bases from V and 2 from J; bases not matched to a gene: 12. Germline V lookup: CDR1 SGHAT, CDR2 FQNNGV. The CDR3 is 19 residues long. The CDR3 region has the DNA TGTGCCAGCAGCTTGACTAGCGGGACGGGAATTGGGTCCAAAAACATTCAGTACTTC. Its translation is CASSLTSGTGIGSKNIQYF.

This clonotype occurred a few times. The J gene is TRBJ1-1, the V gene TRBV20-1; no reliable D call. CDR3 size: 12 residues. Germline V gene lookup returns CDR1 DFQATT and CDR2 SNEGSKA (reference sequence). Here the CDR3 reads CRALTANTEAFF. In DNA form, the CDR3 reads TGCAGGGCACTAACGGCGAACACTGAAGCTTTCTTT.

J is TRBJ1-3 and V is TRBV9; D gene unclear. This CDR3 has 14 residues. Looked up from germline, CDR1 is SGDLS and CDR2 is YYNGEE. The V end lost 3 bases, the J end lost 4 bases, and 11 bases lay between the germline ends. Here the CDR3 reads CASSAESSGNTIYF. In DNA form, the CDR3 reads TGTGCCAGCAGCGCCGAATCGTCGGGAAACACCATATATTTT.

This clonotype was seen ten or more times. This CDR3 is CASSALKGQRSSRWSYEQYF. CDR3 bases: TGTGCCAGCAGTGCCCTTAAAGGACAGCGAAGTTCCCGATGGTCCTACGAGCAGTACTTC. This chain joins TRBV28 and TRBJ2-7; D is possibly TRBD1 (6 bases). V shed 5 bases and J shed 1 base, with 30 bases lying between them. Per germline, CDR1 MDHEN and CDR2 SYDVKM. The length of the CDR3 is 20 residues. Variable domain in full (rest from reference TRBV28 and TRBJ2-7): DVKVTQSSRYLVKRTGEKVFLECVQDMDHENMFWYRQDPGLGLRLIYFSYDVKMKEKGDIPEGYSVSREKKERFSLILESASTNQTSMYLCASSALKGQRSSRWSYEQYFGPGTRLTVT.

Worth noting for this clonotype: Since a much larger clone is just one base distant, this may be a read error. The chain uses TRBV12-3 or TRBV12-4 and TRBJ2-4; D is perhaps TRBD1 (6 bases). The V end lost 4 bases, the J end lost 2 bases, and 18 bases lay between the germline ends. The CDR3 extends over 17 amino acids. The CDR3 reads CASSSTGWGLSKNIQYF. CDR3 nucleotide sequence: TGTGCCAGCAGTTCTACAGGGTGGGGGCTTTCCAAAAACATTCAGTACTTC.

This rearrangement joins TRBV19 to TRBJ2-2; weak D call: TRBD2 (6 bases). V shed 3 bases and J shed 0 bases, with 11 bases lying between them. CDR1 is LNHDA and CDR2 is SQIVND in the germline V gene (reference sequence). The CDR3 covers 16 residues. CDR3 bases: TGTGCCAGTAGTATTTTGGTAGCGGCGAACACCGGGGAGCTGTTTTTT. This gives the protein CASSILVAANTGELFF.

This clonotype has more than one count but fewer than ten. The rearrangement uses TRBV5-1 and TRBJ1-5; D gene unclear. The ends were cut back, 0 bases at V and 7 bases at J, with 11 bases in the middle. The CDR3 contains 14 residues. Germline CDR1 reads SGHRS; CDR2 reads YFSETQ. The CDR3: CASSLEGTGQPQHF. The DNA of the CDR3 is TGCGCCAGCAGCTTGGAGGGAACCGGACAGCCCCAGCATTTT.

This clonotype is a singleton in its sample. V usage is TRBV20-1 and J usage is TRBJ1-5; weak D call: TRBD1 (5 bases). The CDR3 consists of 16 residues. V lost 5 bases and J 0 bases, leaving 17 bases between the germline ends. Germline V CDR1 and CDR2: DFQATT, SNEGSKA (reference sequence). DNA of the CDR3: TGCAGTGCTTCCGGGACGTCTCGGGGTAGCAATCAGCCCCAGCATTTT. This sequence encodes CSASGTSRGSNQPQHF.